In its sample, the clone carrying this T cell receptor beta chain was seen once. The source of the sample is a study of blood T cell repertoires in COVID-19. Study at large: PBMCs, B-cell-depleted T cells, or T cells were the source of the cDNA or gDNA that made up the material.

TCRdb's copy holds only in-frame clones and misses some; the assay was immunoSEQ multiplex PCR. The table records 300,000 to 400,000 clones, 87% of them present only once. V dropped 3 bases and J dropped 4 bases, with 5 bases sitting between them. The CDR3 is made up of 12 amino acids. The sequence was obtained from a woman between 45 and 60 years old with COVID-19, enrolled during active disease. Input material: peripheral blood. The V and J genes are TRBV12-3 or TRBV12-4 and TRBJ2-3; no firm D call. CDR3 DNA sequence: TGTGCCAGCAGTTTTTATCCAGATACGCAGTATTTT. Its protein is CASSFYPDTQYF.